Each of the 32 T cell receptor beta chains below was sequenced from the same sample in a study of cytomegalovirus exposure and HLA in healthy donors. With 60 Vbeta and 13 Jbeta primers, the PCR was carried out. Clones were sequenced by immunoSEQ multiplex PCR, and TCRdb holds only the in-frame ones, with some missing. This sample carries around 150,000 clones, over 80% of them seen once, and the ten largest clones take around 6.9%. The sequencing sample was made of PBMCs. The receptors originated from a male donor in good health and CMV-seropositive.

The chain has TRBV7-2 and TRBJ2-5; 16 positions agree with TRBD2. In germline, CDR1 is SGHTA, CDR2 FQGNSA. CDR3 length: 18 amino acids. V trimming: 1 base; J trimming: 5 bases; junction bases outside the gene matches: 7. CDR3 nucleotides: TGTGCCAGCAGCTTAGAACTGGGACTAGCGGGAGGGAGGGAGACCCAGTACTTC. This codes for CASSLELGLAGGRETQYF.

V usage is TRBV7-2 and J usage is TRBJ2-3, with 12 bases lining up with TRBD2. The J segment lost 2 bases and the V segment lost 6 bases, leaving 9 bases of the junction unmatched. Germline V lookup: CDR1 SGHTA, CDR2 FQGNSA. The CDR3 has 17 amino acids. The CDR3 nucleotides are TGTGCCAGCAGTCCCGGACTAGCGGGACCCTACACAGATACGCAGTATTTT. Translated: CASSPGLAGPYTDTQYF. The entire variable domain, with the rest obtained from reference TRBV7-2 and TRBJ2-3, is as follows: GAGVSQSPSNKVTEKGKDVELRCDPISGHTALYWYRQSLGQGLEFLIYFQGNSAPDKSGLPSDRFSAERTGGSVSTLTIQRTQQEDSAVYLCASSPGLAGPYTDTQYFGPGTRLTVL.

As DNA, the CDR3 is TGTGCCAGCAGTGAGCCCGCGGCAGCTAACTATGGCTACACCTTC. Its translation is CASSEPAAANYGYTF. This chain joins TRBV25-1 and TRBJ1-2; D call uncertain. From germline, CDR1 is MGHDK and CDR2 SYGVNS. The CDR3 is made up of 15 amino acids. V shed 3 bases and J shed 0 bases, with 11 bases lying between them.

The rearrangement links TRBV6-1 to TRBJ1-2; the match to TRBD1 covers 8 bases. The CDR3 runs to 13 residues. Germline V gene sequence: CDR1 MNHNS, CDR2 SASEGT. The trim removed 8 bases at V and 6 bases at J, leaving 8 bases unmatched. CDR3 DNA sequence: TGTGCCAGCTTCCAGGACAGGGTCCATGGCTACACCTTC. This sequence encodes CASFQDRVHGYTF.

The gene calls are TRBV7-9 and TRBJ1-1; D unresolved. Germline lookup yields CDR1 SEHNR and CDR2 FQNEAQ (reference sequence). The CDR3 spans 13 residues. V dropped 4 bases and J dropped 0 bases, with 6 bases sitting between them. Here the CDR3 reads CASSSELNTEAFF. The CDR3 nucleotides read TGTGCCAGCAGCTCAGAATTGAACACTGAAGCTTTCTTT.

This clone was seen a single time. This chain joins TRBV20-1 and TRBJ1-4; D ambiguous. V was shortened by 7 bases and J by 8 bases, with 8 bases between the two germline ends. The V gene's germline CDR1 is DFQATT and CDR2 SNEGSKA (reference sequence). The CDR3 loop spans 10 amino acids. DNA for the CDR3: TGCAGTGTTCTCGCGGAAAAACTGTTTTTT. Amino acids: CSVLAEKLFF.

This chain uses TRBV27 with TRBJ2-2; D remains unclear. V was cut by 5 bases and J by 5 bases, with 9 bases left in between. CDR3 size: 13 residues. The germline V gene has CDR1 MNHEY and CDR2 SMNVEV (reference sequence). The CDR3 coding sequence is TGTGCCAGCAGTCTTGTGCAGACCGGGGAGCTGTTTTTT. The encoded protein is CASSLVQTGELFF.

The V gene is TRBV30, the J gene TRBJ2-1; D might be TRBD1 (5 bases). This CDR3 comprises 14 residues. V was shortened by 1 base and J by 5 bases, with 12 bases between the two germline ends. The germline V gene has CDR1 GTSNPN and CDR2 SVGIG (reference sequence). The CDR3 region has the DNA TGTGCCTGGAGTGCCCGTAGGACAAACAATGAGCAGTTCTTC. Protein product: CAWSARRTNNEQFF.

This clone is a singleton in its sample. This chain connects TRBV7-2 to TRBJ1-1; D call uncertain. CDR1 is SGHTA, CDR2 FQGNSA, per germline. The CDR3 spans 13 residues. V dropped 4 bases and J dropped 1 base, with 7 bases sitting between them. CDR3 sequence reads: CASSSNRNTEAFF. CDR3 bases: TGTGCCAGCAGCTCCAACAGGAACACTGAAGCTTTCTTT.

This rearrangement joins TRBV21-1 to TRBJ1-1; the table's D call, TRBD1, was not checked against the DNA. TRBV21-1 is deemed a pseudogene. This CDR3 is 15 amino acids long. The DNA of the CDR3 is TGTGCCAGCAGCCTCAGGACAGGGAGGGACACTGAAGCTTTCTTT. Translated: CASSLRTGRDTEAFF.

The chain couples TRBV14 to TRBJ2-3; the match to TRBD2 covers 7 bases. V lost 1 base and J lost 2; bases outside the gene matches: 3. CDR1 and CDR2 (germline): SGHDN, FVKESK. The CDR3 has 15 amino acids. The CDR3 DNA is TGTGCCAGCAGCCAAGCCGCGGGGGTCACAGATACGCAGTATTTT. Its translation: CASSQAAGVTDTQYF.

The chain combines TRBV15 with TRBJ2-7, with 7 bases matching TRBD1. J gave up 4 bases and V 5 bases, and 11 bases lay outside the gene matches. The CDR3 sequence is 15 residues long. Germline lookup yields CDR1 LNHNV and CDR2 YYDKDF (reference sequence). The CDR3 here is CATSVRDSGLYEQYF. The CDR3 DNA reads TGTGCCACCAGCGTCCGGGACAGTGGATTATACGAGCAGTACTTC.

V gene TRBV27 combines with J gene TRBJ1-4; 7 bases are shared with TRBD1. The ends lost 3 bases at V and 8 bases at J; junction bases unmatched: 6. The CDR3 runs to 14 residues. Germline-derived CDR1 and CDR2 are MNHEY and SMNVEV (reference sequence). The CDR3 DNA sequence: TGTGCCAGCAGTTTGGTACAGGGGAACGAAAAACTGTTTTTT. This sequence encodes CASSLVQGNEKLFF.

The chain links TRBV7-2 to TRBJ2-1; 9 positions agree with TRBD1. Looked up from germline, CDR1 is SGHTA and CDR2 is FQGNSA. Trimming removed 8 bases from V and 6 bases from J; junction bases left unmatched: 11. The CDR3 runs 15 residues. This CDR3 is CASFLGTGSSNEQFF. DNA for the CDR3: TGTGCCAGCTTCCTAGGGACAGGGAGTAGCAATGAGCAGTTCTTC. The full variable domain, with the rest looked up from reference TRBV7-2 and TRBJ2-1, is GAGVSQSPSNKVTEKGKDVELRCDPISGHTALYWYRQSLGQGLEFLIYFQGNSAPDKSGLPSDRFSAERTGGSVSTLTIQRTQQEDSAVYLCASFLGTGSSNEQFFGPGTRLTVL.

The rearrangement joins TRBV28 to TRBJ1-2, with 10 bases aligning to TRBD1. CDR1 is MDHEN, CDR2 SYDVKM, per germline. The CDR3 contains 15 residues. V was pared by 11 bases and J by 6 bases, with 15 bases of the junction left unmatched. The CDR3: CAGGGTGVPLDGYTF. The CDR3 nucleotides are TGTGCCGGCGGAGGGACAGGGGTCCCCTTGGATGGCTACACCTTC.

The chain links TRBV19 to TRBJ2-5; 8 bases line up with TRBD1. The V segment lost 0 bases and the J segment 7 bases; nucleotides outside the gene matches: 7. CDR1 LNHDA and CDR2 SQIVND come from the germline V gene (reference sequence). The CDR3 has 15 amino acids. The CDR3 region is CASSIEGTGGGTQYF. Here the CDR3 DNA reads TGTGCCAGTAGTATAGAGGGGACAGGCGGTGGGACCCAGTACTTC.

V usage is TRBV19 and J usage is TRBJ2-1, with D possibly matching TRBD1 (6 bases). The germline gives CDR1 LNHDA, CDR2 SQIVND (reference sequence). The V end was cut by 4 bases, the J end by 0 bases, with 16 bases between. CDR3 size: 17 residues. CDR3: CASSRPWDTSSYNEQFF. In DNA form, the CDR3 reads TGTGCCAGTAGTAGACCATGGGACACCAGCTCCTACAATGAGCAGTTCTTC.

The CDR3 region is CASSLVTEPTNEKLFF. CDR3 bases: TGTGCCAGCAGTTTAGTCACAGAGCCAACTAATGAAAAACTGTTTTTT. The gene calls are TRBV28 and TRBJ1-4; D gene unclear. The length of the CDR3 is 16 residues. In germline, CDR1 is MDHEN, CDR2 SYDVKM. The V end lost 2 bases, the J end lost 0 bases, and 10 bases lay between the germline ends.

The rearrangement uses TRBV7-5 and TRBJ1-1; the D call in the table, TRBD1, was not verified against the DNA. TRBV7-5 is a listed pseudogene. CDR3 length: 16 residues. The CDR3: CVRTPSLGQGVHEAFF. In DNA, the CDR3 is TGTGTCAGAACTCCAAGCCTGGGACAGGGGGTTCATGAAGCTTTCTTT.

The sample holds one count of this clone. The chain employs TRBV6-5 and TRBJ2-5, with TRBD2 as a possible D gene (5 bases). Matching the DNA end better, TRBJ2-7 makes the J call doubtful. This CDR3 has 15 amino acids. The germline V gene encodes CDR1 MNHEY and CDR2 SVGAGI. The CDR3 DNA follows: TGTGCCAGCAGTTACTCGACGGGGAGCTCCTACGAGCAGTACTTC. Amino acids: CASSYSTGSSYEQYF.

The rearrangement joins TRBV5-1 to TRBJ2-5, with D possibly matching TRBD1 (5 bases). The CDR3 length is 13 residues. The germline V and J ends were trimmed by 6 bases and 1 base, with 10 bases remaining between them. Germline-derived CDR1 and CDR2 are SGHRS and YFSETQ. CDR3 sequence: CASTPDSQETQYF. CDR3 DNA: TGCGCCAGCACTCCTGACAGCCAAGAGACCCAGTACTTC.

CDR3 residues: CASSLAGTSALFF. As DNA, the CDR3 is TGCGCCAGCAGCTTGGCGGGGACATCCGCACTGTTTTTT. This chain connects TRBV5-1 to TRBJ1-4; possibly TRBD1 for D (6 bases). Trimming shortened V by 0 bases and J by 13 bases, and 13 bases separated the two germline ends. The CDR3 is 13 amino acids. Germline V gene data show CDR1 as SGHRS and CDR2 as YFSETQ.

This chain joins TRBV2 and TRBJ2-2; D is uncertain. Between the trimmed V and J ends, which lost 4 bases and 6 bases, there was a span of 6 bases. This CDR3 comprises 12 residues. CDR1 and CDR2 from the germline V gene are SNHLY and FYNNEI. The CDR3 loop is CASSVLSGELFF. For the CDR3, the DNA is TGTGCCAGCAGTGTTCTTTCCGGGGAGCTGTTTTTT. The variable domain in full, with the rest retrieved from reference TRBV2 and TRBJ2-2, is EPEVTQTPSHQVTQMGQEVILRCVPISNHLYFYWYRQILGQKVEFLVSFYNNEISEKSEIFDDQFSVERPDGSNFTLKIRSTKLEDSAMYFCASSVLSGELFFGEGSRLTVL.

The rearrangement joins TRBV6-5 to TRBJ2-5; 7 nucleotides line up with TRBD1. The trim removed 4 bases at V and 0 bases at J, leaving 8 bases unmatched. The CDR3 extends over 16 amino acids. Germline CDR1 and CDR2: MNHEY and SVGAGI. CDR3 sequence reads: CASSSWDRSYQETQYF. CDR3 nucleotides: TGTGCCAGCAGTTCCTGGGACAGAAGTTACCAAGAGACCCAGTACTTC.

The V and J genes are TRBV7-2 and TRBJ2-7; no reliable D call. Trimming removed 3 bases at V and 4 bases at J, with 22 bases between. The CDR3 is 17 residues long. Germline values: CDR1 SGHTA, CDR2 FQGNSA. The CDR3 sequence is CASSFNLDISSAYEQYF. The CDR3 coding sequence is TGTGCCAGCAGCTTTAATTTAGACATATCGTCCGCATACGAGCAGTACTTC.

The chain is built from TRBV9 and TRBJ2-1; 13 nucleotides align to TRBD2. After removal of 0 bases from V and 14 bases from J, the junction contained 5 bases not matched to a gene. The CDR3 consists of 14 residues. Germline V gives CDR1 SGDLS, CDR2 YYNGEE. The CDR3 DNA sequence: TGTGCCAGCAGCGTAGTAGGGACTAGCGGGAAAAAGTTCTTC. It specifies CASSVVGTSGKKFF.

This clone was observed a handful of times. This rearrangement joins TRBV13 to TRBJ1-3, with D tentatively TRBD1 (5 bases). Germline CDR1 is PRHDT and CDR2 is FYEKMQ (reference sequence). V was clipped by 6 bases and J by 3 bases, with 18 bases between them. This CDR3 region has 16 residues. CDR3 coding DNA: TGTGCCAGCAGTCGAAGGGCAGGGCAGCTTGGAAACACCATATATTTT. It yields the protein CASSRRAGQLGNTIYF.

This chain links TRBV2 with TRBJ1-5; tentatively, D is TRBD1 (5 bases). This CDR3 region has 13 residues. Germline CDR1 SNHLY, CDR2 FYNNEI. Trimming took off 4 bases at V and 9 bases at J, with 13 bases between the two ends. This chain's CDR3 is CASSATAQGPQHF. In DNA form, the CDR3 reads TGTGCCAGCAGTGCGACAGCCCAGGGGCCCCAGCATTTT.

The V call is TRBV5-8, the J call TRBJ2-7, with 7 bases that match TRBD1. Germline CDR1 reads SGHTS; CDR2 reads YDEGEE. The J segment lost 9 bases and the V segment lost 5 bases, leaving 8 bases of the junction unmatched. This CDR3 is 12 amino acids long. The CDR3 spells CASRLISGGQYF. The CDR3 DNA follows: TGTGCCAGCAGACTTATTTCAGGGGGGCAGTACTTC.

The sample holds a few counts of this clone. The genes are TRBV6-1 and TRBJ2-6; 9 bases are a match to TRBD1. The CDR3 length is 19 residues. V dropped 2 bases and J dropped 1; count of bases not matched to a gene: 9. The germline V gene encodes CDR1 MNHNS and CDR2 SASEGT. The DNA for the CDR3 is TGTGCCAGCAGTGAAAAGGGTTGGGACAGGGCTTCTGGGGCCAACGTCCTGACTTTC. It translates to CASSEKGWDRASGANVLTF.

This rearrangement joins TRBV19 to TRBJ1-4; no clear D gene. The germline V gene has CDR1 LNHDA and CDR2 SQIVND (reference sequence). The CDR3 is 16 residues long. V was pared by 0 bases and J by 7 bases, with 15 bases between. The CDR3 region has the DNA TGTGCCAGTAGTATAGATCTACTAAGGCCGGGTGAAAAACTGTTTTTT. Its translation: CASSIDLLRPGEKLFF.

V gene TRBV7-2 combines with J gene TRBJ2-5; TRBD2 matches 11 bases. Trimming cost V 4 bases and J 5 bases; bases outside gene matches: 18. In germline, CDR1 is SGHTA, CDR2 FQGNSA. This CDR3 region has 19 residues. CDR3 region: CASSSTALAGGLGLETQYF. The DNA for the CDR3 is TGTGCCAGCAGCTCCACGGCCCTAGCGGGAGGTTTGGGATTGGAGACCCAGTACTTC.